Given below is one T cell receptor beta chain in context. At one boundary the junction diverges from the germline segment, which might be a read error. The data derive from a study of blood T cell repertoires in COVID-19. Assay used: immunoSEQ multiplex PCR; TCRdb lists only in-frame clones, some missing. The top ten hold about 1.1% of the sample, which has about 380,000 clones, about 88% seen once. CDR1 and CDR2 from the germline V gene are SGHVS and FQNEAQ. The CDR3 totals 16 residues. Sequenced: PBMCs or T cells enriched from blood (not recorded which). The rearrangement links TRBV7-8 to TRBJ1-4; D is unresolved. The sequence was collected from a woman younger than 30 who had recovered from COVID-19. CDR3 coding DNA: TGTGCCAGCGGGAATCGCCGGGATCCAACTGATGAAAAACTGTTTTTT. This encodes CASGNRRDPTDEKLFF.